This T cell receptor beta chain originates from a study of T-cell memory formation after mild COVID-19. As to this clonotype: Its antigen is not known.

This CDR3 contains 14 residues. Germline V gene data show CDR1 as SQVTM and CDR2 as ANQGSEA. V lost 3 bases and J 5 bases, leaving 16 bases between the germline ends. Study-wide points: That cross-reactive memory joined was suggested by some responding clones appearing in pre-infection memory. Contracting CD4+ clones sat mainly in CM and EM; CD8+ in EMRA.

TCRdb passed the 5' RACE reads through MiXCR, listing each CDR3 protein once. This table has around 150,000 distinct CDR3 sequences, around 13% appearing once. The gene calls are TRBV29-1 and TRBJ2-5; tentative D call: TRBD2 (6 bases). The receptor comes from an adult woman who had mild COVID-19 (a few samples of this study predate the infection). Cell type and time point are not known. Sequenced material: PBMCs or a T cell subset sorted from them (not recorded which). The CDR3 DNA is TGCAGCGTTGAGCGGGACGCCCTAGGGGAGACCCAGTACTTC. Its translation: CSVERDALGETQYF.